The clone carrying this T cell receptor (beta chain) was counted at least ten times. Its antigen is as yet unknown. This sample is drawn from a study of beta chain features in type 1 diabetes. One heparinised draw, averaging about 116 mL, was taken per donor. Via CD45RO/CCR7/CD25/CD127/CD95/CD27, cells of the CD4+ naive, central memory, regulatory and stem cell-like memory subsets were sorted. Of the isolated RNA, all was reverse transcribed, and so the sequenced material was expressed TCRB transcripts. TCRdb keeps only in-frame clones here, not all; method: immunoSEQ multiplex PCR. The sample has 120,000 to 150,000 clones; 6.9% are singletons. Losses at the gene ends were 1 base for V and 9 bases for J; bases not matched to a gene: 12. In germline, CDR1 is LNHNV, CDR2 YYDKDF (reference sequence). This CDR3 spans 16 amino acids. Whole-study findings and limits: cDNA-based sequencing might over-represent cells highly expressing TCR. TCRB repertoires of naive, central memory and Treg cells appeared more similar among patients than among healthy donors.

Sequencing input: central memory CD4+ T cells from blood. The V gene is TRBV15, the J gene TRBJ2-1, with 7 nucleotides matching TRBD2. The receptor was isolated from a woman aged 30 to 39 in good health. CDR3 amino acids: CATSRGGGGPSGEQFF. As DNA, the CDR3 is TGTGCCACCAGCAGAGGGGGGGGAGGGCCCTCGGGTGAGCAGTTCTTC.